These 9 T cell receptor beta chains share one sample of origin, sequenced in a study of blood T cell repertoires in COVID-19. TCRdb's table, derived via immunoSEQ multiplex PCR, lists solely in-frame clones and lacks some. The sample holds 250,000 or so clones, 75% to 90% seen once. The sample taken for sequencing was peripheral blood. These receptors all come from a woman aged 40-49 years who had recovered from COVID-19.

The J gene is TRBJ1-1, the V gene TRBV4-1, with D uncertain. Germline CDR1 is MGHRA and CDR2 is YSYEKL. Trimming removed 4 bases at V and 1 base at J, with 10 bases between. The CDR3 has 14 amino acids. CDR3 sequence (DNA): TGCGCCAGCAGCCCCCCCAACGGGAACACTGAAGCTTTCTTT. Its protein product is CASSPPNGNTEAFF.

V gene TRBV28 combines with J gene TRBJ2-6, with D possibly matching TRBD2 (5 bases). The V and J ends lost 7 bases and 4 bases respectively, with 17 bases between them. The length of the CDR3 is 16 residues. Per the germline V gene, CDR1 is MDHEN and CDR2 is SYDVKM. The CDR3 nucleotides read TGTGCCAGCACCTCGGGGTTGACCTCAGGGGCCAACGTCCTGACTTTC. Its translation: CASTSGLTSGANVLTF.

This chain joins TRBV12-3 or TRBV12-4 and TRBJ2-7, with D maybe TRBD2 (6 bases). Trimming shortened V by 1 base and J by 12 bases, and 10 bases separated the two germline ends. The CDR3 totals 11 residues. The DNA for the CDR3 is TGTGCCAGCAGTTTAGGGAGGGGACCGTACTTC. This translates into CASSLGRGPYF.

The chain combines TRBV28 with TRBJ1-3, with D unresolved. The CDR3 sequence is 15 residues long. Germline loops: CDR1 MDHEN, CDR2 SYDVKM. Trimming removed 5 bases from V and 1 base from J, with 12 bases in between. In DNA, the CDR3 is TGTGCCAGCAGTCTGCCCCTAGAGTCTGGAAACACCATATATTTT. This encodes CASSLPLESGNTIYF.

This chain connects TRBV5-4 to TRBJ2-5; 7 bases are shared with TRBD1. CDR1 SGHNT and CDR2 YYREEE come from the germline V gene (reference sequence). This CDR3 is 15 amino acids long. The V segment lost 4 bases and the J segment 2 bases; nucleotides outside the gene matches: 8. In nucleotides, the CDR3 is TGTGCCAGCAGCGGCCCCGACAGGGTGCAAGAGACCCAGTACTTC. This codes for CASSGPDRVQETQYF.

This chain connects TRBV5-1 to TRBJ2-7, with unresolved D. Trimming removed 0 bases from V and 6 bases from J, with 10 bases in between. The CDR3 extends over 13 amino acids. Germline V gene lookup returns CDR1 SGHRS and CDR2 YFSETQ. CDR3 loop: CASSLAGPGEQYF. As DNA, the CDR3 is TGCGCCAGCAGCTTGGCCGGCCCGGGCGAGCAGTACTTC.

The table lists this clone with a count of one. This sequence joins TRBV18 and TRBJ2-1, with TRBD2 identical over 8 bases. This CDR3 has 13 amino acids. In germline, CDR1 is KGHSH, CDR2 LQKENI. The V gene end was trimmed by 8 bases and the J gene end by 7 bases; junction bases not matched to a gene: 7. The CDR3 DNA reads as TGTGCCAGCGGGATAGCGGGATCGAATGAGCAGTTCTTC. Translating it yields CASGIAGSNEQFF.

The table lists this clone with a count of one. The chain is built from TRBV28 and TRBJ2-1, with a possible D match to TRBD2 (5 bases). The CDR3 totals 12 residues. V lost 4 bases and J lost 9, with 10 bases in between. Germline V CDR1 and CDR2: MDHEN, SYDVKM. The DNA for the CDR3 is TGTGCCAGCAGTTCTCGACGGGGTGAGCAGTTCTTC. Protein sequence: CASSSRRGEQFF.

V usage is TRBV7-2 and J usage is TRBJ2-1; 10 bases map to TRBD2. V was pared by 5 bases and J by 9 bases, with 7 bases of the junction left unmatched. CDR3 length: 14 residues. Germline CDR1 is SGHTA and CDR2 is FQGNSA. This CDR3 reads CASSPGLAWGEQFF. The CDR3 DNA follows: TGTGCCAGCAGCCCGGGACTAGCGTGGGGTGAGCAGTTCTTC.